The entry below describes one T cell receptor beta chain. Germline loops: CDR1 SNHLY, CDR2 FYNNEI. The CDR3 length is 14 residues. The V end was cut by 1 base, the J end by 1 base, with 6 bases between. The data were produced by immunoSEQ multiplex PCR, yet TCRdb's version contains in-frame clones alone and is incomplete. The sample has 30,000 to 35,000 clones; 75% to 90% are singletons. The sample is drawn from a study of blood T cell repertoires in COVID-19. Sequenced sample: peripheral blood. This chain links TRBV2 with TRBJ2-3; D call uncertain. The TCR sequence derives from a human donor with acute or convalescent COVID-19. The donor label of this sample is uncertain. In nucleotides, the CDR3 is TGTGCCAGCAGTGAAGGAGGCGGCACAGATACGCAGTATTTT. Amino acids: CASSEGGGTDTQYF.